This passage covers 3 T cell receptor beta chains from one sample sequenced in a study of post-analysis software for immune sequencing data. Whole-study results and caveats: TRBV5-6, TRBV5-1 and TRBV20-1 belonged to a set of roughly 5 TRBV segments that were more frequent in patients than controls.

The antigens these receptors bind are not known. TCR beta cDNA libraries had unique molecular identifiers. Each CDR3 protein gets one entry after TCRdb re-called the PCR reads with MiXCR. This table has about 820,000 distinct CDR3 sequences, about 57% appearing once. Sequenced sample: blood. Source of these receptors: a girl aged 10 to 17 with multiple sclerosis.

The V and J genes are TRBV12-3 or TRBV12-4 and TRBJ1-1; D might be TRBD1 (6 bases). V was trimmed by 11 bases and J by 1 base, leaving 14 bases between them. The CDR3 length is 13 residues. The CDR3 region is CAGQLASNTEAFF. CDR3 sequence (DNA): TGTGCCGGACAGCTTGCCTCGAACACTGAAGCTTTCTTT.

This clonotype was seen a few times. The chain carries TRBV29-1 and TRBJ2-6, with 12 nucleotides matching TRBD1. The CDR3 is 18 amino acids. Looked up from germline, CDR1 is SQVTM and CDR2 is ANQGSEA. Trimming cost V 5 bases and J 2 bases; bases outside gene matches: 10. The CDR3 DNA reads as TGCAGCGTTATACTAACCGGGACAGGGGGCACTGGGGCCAACGTCCTGACTTTC. This codes for CSVILTGTGGTGANVLTF.

The chain has TRBV29-1 and TRBJ2-7; 13 nucleotides line up with TRBD2. The CDR3 length is 19 residues. Germline V gene sequence: CDR1 SQVTM, CDR2 ANQGSEA. V gave up 5 bases and J gave up 0 bases; unmatched junction bases: 16. CDR3 sequence reads: CSVIPIGGRTSGSSYEQYF. CDR3 sequence (DNA): TGCAGCGTTATACCAATCGGGGGGCGGACTAGCGGGAGCTCCTACGAGCAGTACTTC.